The sequence of this T cell receptor beta chain was determined in a study of beta chain features in type 1 diabetes. Study-level background: Across every sample, around 98 million sorted cells were examined in total.

A word on this clone: Its antigen remains unknown.

Germline V gene data show CDR1 as SGHDT and CDR2 as YYEEEE. The CDR3 covers 16 residues. Deletions cut 2 bases from V and 4 bases from J, with 15 bases between. Markers CD45RO/CCR7/CD25/CD127/CD95/CD27 served to sort CD4+ naive, central memory, regulatory and stem cell-like memory cells. Investigators reverse transcribed all isolated RNA, so they sequenced expressed TCRB transcripts. Measured with immunoSEQ multiplex PCR; TCRdb has only the in-frame clones, and not every one. The sample yields 70,000 to 95,000 clones, roughly 34% seen once. Study outcomes and limitations: There was a moderate but significant shortening of TCRB CDR3s in all four CD4+ subsets of Type 1 diabetes patients. The cDNA sequencing approach could over-represent high-TCR-expressing cells.

The V and J genes are TRBV5-6 and TRBJ2-2; maybe TRBD2 (6 bases). The specimen was stem cell memory CD4+ T cells from blood. The clonotype was recovered from a woman aged 18 to 35 in good health. The CDR3 DNA is TGTGCCAGCAGCTTCGATTCGGGGGTGAGCACCGGGGAGCTGTTTTTT. This sequence encodes CASSFDSGVSTGELFF.